What follows are 26 T cell receptor beta chains derived from one specimen sequenced in a study of T cells in Graves' hyperthyroidism and ophthalmopathy. Authors of the study amplified TCR beta CDR3 regions from RNA transcripts. Primed by the HTBI set, a first-round RT-PCR was run on the TCR CDR3. A single record per CDR3 protein comes from TCRdb applying MiXCR to the multiplex PCR reads. The table shows approximately 620,000 distinct CDR3 sequences, with about a sixth occurring only once. Sequencing was performed on blood. Receptors originate from a woman in her 40s with Graves' ophthalmopathy.

This clonotype was observed many times. The gene calls are TRBV13 and TRBJ1-1; weak D call: TRBD1 (5 bases). Germline loops: CDR1 PRHDT, CDR2 FYEKMQ (reference sequence). The CDR3 runs 16 residues. V was trimmed by 5 bases and J by 1 base, leaving 17 bases between them. CDR3: CASSHRGFGGNTEAFF. The CDR3 region has the DNA TGTGCCAGCAGCCACCGAGGGTTCGGGGGGAACACTGAAGCTTTCTTT.

This clonotype was counted a few times. This chain connects TRBV5-1 to TRBJ2-5; D perhaps matches TRBD1 (5 bases). Trimming took off 4 bases at V and 5 bases at J, with 12 bases between the two ends. The CDR3 is 13 residues long. Germline values: CDR1 SGHRS, CDR2 YFSETQ. This CDR3 reads CASSRRGDETQYF. The CDR3 region has the DNA TGCGCCAGCAGCAGAAGGGGCGACGAGACCCAGTACTTC.

The table lists this clonotype with many counts. The chain carries TRBV27 and TRBJ2-7; 8 positions agree with TRBD1. V shed 3 bases, J shed 5 bases, and the junction held 15 bases outside the gene matches. Germline loops: CDR1 MNHEY, CDR2 SMNVEV (reference sequence). The CDR3 spans 17 residues. This chain's CDR3 is CASSFFHRRDRTNEQYF. The CDR3 DNA sequence: TGTGCCAGCAGTTTCTTCCACCGCCGGGACAGGACAAACGAGCAGTACTTC.

This clonotype was recorded a few times. The rearrangement joins TRBV7-3 to TRBJ2-1, with 7 bases matching TRBD2. The length of the CDR3 is 15 residues. Germline-derived CDR1 and CDR2 are SGHTA and FQGTGA. J lost 4 bases, V lost 5 bases, and 8 bases had no gene match. The CDR3 DNA sequence: TGTGCCAGCAGCCCCCGGGGGGACCTATACAATGAGCAGTTCTTC. Its protein product is CASSPRGDLYNEQFF.

In its sample, this clonotype was seen many times. The J gene is TRBJ2-1, the V gene TRBV29-1, with D tentatively TRBD2 (5 bases). The V gene lost 6 bases and the J gene lost 0 bases, with 15 bases spanning the gap. CDR3 length equals 15 residues. Germline CDR1 SQVTM, CDR2 ANQGSEA. The CDR3 region is CSVAAGFRSYNEQFF. For the CDR3, the DNA is TGCAGCGTCGCTGCGGGTTTCCGCTCCTACAATGAGCAGTTCTTC.

The chain links TRBV6-6 to TRBJ2-3, with D hard to call. The germline V gene encodes CDR1 MNHNY and CDR2 SVGAGI (reference sequence). There are 12 residues in the CDR3. The V end was cut by 0 bases, the J end by 9 bases, with 7 bases between. The DNA for the CDR3 is TGTGCCAGCAGTTACTCGGTTGCGACGCAGTATTTT. As protein: CASSYSVATQYF.

Details on this clonotype: This may be a read error, as it is one base from a much larger clone. The V and J genes are TRBV3-1 and TRBJ2-1, with 8 nucleotides matching TRBD2. The CDR3 spans 16 residues. Germline V gives CDR1 LGHDT, CDR2 YNNKEL (reference sequence). The V and J ends lost 4 bases and 0 bases, in that order; junction bases with no gene match: 5. The CDR3 region has the DNA TGTGCCAGCAGCCGTAGCGGGGAGACCTCCTACAATGAGCAGTTCTTC. Its protein is CASSRSGETSYNEQFF.

This clonotype was picked up a small number of times. The chain couples TRBV20-1 to TRBJ1-1; no clear D gene. The germline V gene encodes CDR1 DFQATT and CDR2 SNEGSKA (reference sequence). This CDR3 region has 14 residues. Trimming pared 6 bases from V and 2 bases from J, leaving 16 bases between. CDR3 in amino acids: CSAIMGPRNTEAFF. As DNA, the CDR3 is TGCAGTGCAATCATGGGTCCGAGAAACACTGAAGCTTTCTTT.

The gene calls are TRBV5-1 and TRBJ2-5; 11 nucleotides agree with TRBD2. In germline, CDR1 is SGHRS, CDR2 YFSETQ. With 6 bases clipped from V and 1 base from J, the junction kept 5 bases outside the gene matches. The CDR3 is 15 amino acids. CDR3 nucleotides: TGCGCCAGCACTCTAGCGGGGGGTTTCCAAGAGACCCAGTACTTC. It is translated as CASTLAGGFQETQYF.

This clonotype was counted many times. The V call is TRBV11-2, the J call TRBJ1-1; D not resolved. V was clipped by 0 bases and J by 2 bases, with 7 bases between them. Per the germline V gene, CDR1 is SGHAT and CDR2 is FQNNGV. The CDR3 sequence is 14 residues long. This chain's CDR3 is CASSLERPNTEAFF. The DNA for the CDR3 is TGTGCCAGCAGCTTAGAAAGGCCAAACACTGAAGCTTTCTTT.

This chain links TRBV7-8 with TRBJ2-1; TRBD2 might be the D (5 bases). Deletions cut 5 bases from V and 8 bases from J, with 13 bases between. Germline CDR1 and CDR2: SGHVS and FQNEAQ. There are 13 residues in the CDR3. The chain's CDR3 is CASSQRPRDEQFF. The DNA of the CDR3 is TGTGCCAGCAGCCAGCGGCCCCGCGATGAGCAGTTCTTC.

The J gene is TRBJ2-1, the V gene TRBV11-2; TRBD1 agrees at 8 bases. There are 15 residues in the CDR3. Per germline, CDR1 SGHAT and CDR2 FQNNGV. Unmatched junction bases numbered 10, after V lost 5 bases and J lost 7 bases. CDR3 region: CASSGCRGRLNEQFF. The CDR3 bases are TGTGCCAGCAGCGGGTGCAGGGGGCGCCTGAATGAGCAGTTCTTC.

This clonotype was found many times. The CDR3 region is CASRDTWNQPQHF. In DNA form, the CDR3 reads TGTGCCAGTAGGGACACGTGGAATCAGCCCCAGCATTTT. The chain carries TRBV12-3 or TRBV12-4 and TRBJ1-5; D is possibly TRBD1 (6 bases). V lost 9 bases to trimming and J lost 4 bases, with 13 bases between them. This CDR3 spans 13 amino acids.

The genes are TRBV7-9 and TRBJ2-3, with D tentatively TRBD2 (6 bases). This CDR3 is built from 16 residues. Germline V gene lookup returns CDR1 SEHNR and CDR2 FQNEAQ (reference sequence). V was trimmed by 3 bases and J by 1 base, leaving 14 bases between them. The CDR3 reads CASSLSRAGRTDTQYF. CDR3 DNA sequence: TGTGCCAGCAGCTTGTCTCGGGCGGGGCGCACAGATACGCAGTATTTT.

This clonotype has ten or more counts. The V call is TRBV7-2, the J call TRBJ2-5; 9 nucleotides agree with TRBD1. This CDR3 is built from 15 residues. Per the germline V gene, CDR1 is SGHTA and CDR2 is FQGNSA. Losses at the gene ends were 5 bases for V and 5 bases for J; bases not matched to a gene: 9. The CDR3 here is CASSPTGTGMETQYF. In nucleotides, the CDR3 is TGTGCCAGCAGCCCAACCGGGACAGGGATGGAGACCCAGTACTTC.

This clonotype appeared many times. V gene TRBV2 combines with J gene TRBJ2-7, with D uncertain. The CDR3 length is 13 residues. Germline CDR1 is SNHLY and CDR2 is FYNNEI. Trimming stripped 8 bases from V and 4 bases from J, with 15 bases between. CDR3 sequence reads: CASGRLENYEQYF. CDR3 nucleotides: TGTGCCAGCGGTAGACTGGAAAATTACGAGCAGTACTTC.

Many counts were recorded for this clonotype. V and J are TRBV20-1 and TRBJ2-2; 7 bases line up with TRBD2. CDR1 is DFQATT, CDR2 SNEGSKA, per germline (reference sequence). The CDR3 has 14 residues. Trimming took 5 bases from V and 5 from J; bases not matched to a gene: 8. The CDR3: CSAPRSGATGELFF. The DNA for the CDR3 is TGCAGTGCTCCGCGCAGCGGGGCGACCGGGGAGCTGTTTTTT.

The table lists this clonotype with a few counts. The V and J genes are TRBV7-9 and TRBJ2-2; D is perhaps TRBD2 (6 bases). Looked up from germline, CDR1 is SEHNR and CDR2 is FQNEAQ (reference sequence). This CDR3 spans 14 amino acids. Trimming stripped 5 bases from V and 4 bases from J, with 11 bases between. CDR3 sequence (DNA): TGTGCCAGCAGCCGGGGACTCTTCACCGGGGAGCTGTTTTTT. It yields the protein CASSRGLFTGELFF.

About this clonotype: Possible read error: a much larger clone is one base away. The chain is built from TRBV18 and TRBJ1-3, with D hard to call. Germline lookup yields CDR1 KGHSH and CDR2 LQKENI. The V gene lost 3 bases and the J gene lost 4 bases, with 13 bases spanning the gap. This CDR3 spans 15 amino acids. The CDR3 DNA is TGTGCCAGCTCACCTCGAAAGTTAGCCGGAAACACCATATATTTT. This codes for CASSPRKLAGNTIYF.

At least ten counts were recorded for this clonotype. The gene calls are TRBV28 and TRBJ2-1; D might be TRBD2 (6 bases). The length of the CDR3 is 15 residues. V was shortened by 5 bases and J by 3 bases, with 14 bases between the two germline ends. Germline CDR1 MDHEN, CDR2 SYDVKM. DNA of the CDR3: TGTGCCAGCAGTCCCGGGACTCCAAGCTACAATGAGCAGTTCTTC. Its protein product is CASSPGTPSYNEQFF.

This clonotype was recorded many times. This chain links TRBV11-1 with TRBJ2-5; tentatively, D is TRBD1 (5 bases). Germline lookup yields CDR1 SGHAT and CDR2 FQDESV (reference sequence). Trimming removed 5 bases from V and 5 bases from J, with 18 bases in between. This CDR3 region has 15 residues. CDR3 residues: CASSVGHKLGETQYF. The CDR3 DNA reads TGTGCCAGCAGCGTCGGACATAAACTGGGCGAGACCCAGTACTTC.

The V gene is TRBV7-9, the J gene TRBJ2-1; TRBD2 aligns across 10 bases. V lost 5 bases to trimming and J lost 5 bases; unmatched junction nucleotides: 9. Germline values: CDR1 SEHNR, CDR2 FQNEAQ (reference sequence). The CDR3 runs 16 residues. The CDR3 loop reads CASSVGASGRDNEQFF. The DNA for the CDR3 is TGTGCCAGCAGCGTCGGGGCTAGCGGGAGAGACAATGAGCAGTTCTTC.

V gene TRBV20-1 combines with J gene TRBJ2-7, with 10 positions matching TRBD2. The V segment lost 3 bases and the J segment 3 bases; nucleotides outside the gene matches: 8. The CDR3 has 15 residues. Per germline, CDR1 DFQATT and CDR2 SNEGSKA (reference sequence). CDR3 DNA: TGCAGTGCTAGCCCCCTAGCGGGGGACCGCTACGAGCAGTACTTC. Its translation is CSASPLAGDRYEQYF.

The rearrangement joins TRBV6-1 to TRBJ1-4; 8 bases are shared with TRBD1. V dropped 6 bases and J dropped 10; count of bases not matched to a gene: 10. The CDR3 loop spans 14 amino acids. Germline V gene data show CDR1 as MNHNS and CDR2 as SASEGT. CDR3 DNA: TGTGCCAGCAGCGAGCAGGGGGCAGCAGGAAAACTGTTTTTT. Its protein is CASSEQGAAGKLFF.

This clonotype has more than one count but fewer than ten. V and J are TRBV18 and TRBJ2-2; 7 bases are a match to TRBD2. Germline loops: CDR1 KGHSH, CDR2 LQKENI. The length of the CDR3 is 15 residues. V lost 2 bases to trimming and J lost 0 bases; unmatched junction nucleotides: 0. DNA of the CDR3: TGTGCCAGCTCACCAACTAGCGCGAACACCGGGGAGCTGTTTTTT. It is translated as CASSPTSANTGELFF.

The chain recombines TRBV6-2 or TRBV6-3 with TRBJ2-2, with D possibly being TRBD1 (5 bases). Germline V lookup: CDR1 MNHEY, CDR2 SVGEGT. V was clipped by 7 bases and J by 3 bases, with 15 bases between them. The CDR3 runs to 15 residues. The DNA of the CDR3 is TGTGCCAGCAACCCCAATGGGGCCCACACCGGGGAGCTGTTTTTT. Translation: CASNPNGAHTGELFF.